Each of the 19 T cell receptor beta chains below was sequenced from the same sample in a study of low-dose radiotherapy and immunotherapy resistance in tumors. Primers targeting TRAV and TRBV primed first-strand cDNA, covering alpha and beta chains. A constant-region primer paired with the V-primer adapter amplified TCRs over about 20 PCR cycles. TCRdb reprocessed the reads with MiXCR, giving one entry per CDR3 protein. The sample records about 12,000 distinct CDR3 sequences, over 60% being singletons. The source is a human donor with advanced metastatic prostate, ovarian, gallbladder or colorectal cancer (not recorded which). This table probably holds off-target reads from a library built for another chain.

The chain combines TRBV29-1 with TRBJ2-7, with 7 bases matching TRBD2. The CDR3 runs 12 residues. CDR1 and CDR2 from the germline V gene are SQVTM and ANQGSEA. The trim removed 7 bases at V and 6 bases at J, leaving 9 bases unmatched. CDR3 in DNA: TGCAGCGCCGAAGCGGGGTACGGCGAGCAGTACTTC. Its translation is CSAEAGYGEQYF.

CDR3 sequence reads: CASSPGTSEYF. The CDR3 nucleotides are TGTGCCAGCAGTCCCGGGACGTCAGAGTACTTC. The J gene is TRBJ2-7, the V gene TRBV12-3 or TRBV12-4, with D perhaps TRBD1 or TRBD2 (5 bases each). Trimming removed 5 bases at V and 11 bases at J, with 13 bases between. CDR3 size: 11 residues.

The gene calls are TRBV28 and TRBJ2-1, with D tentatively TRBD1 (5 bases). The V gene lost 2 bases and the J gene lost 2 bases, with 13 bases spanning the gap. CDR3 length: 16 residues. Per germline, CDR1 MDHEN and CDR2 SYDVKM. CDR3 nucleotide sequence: TGTGCCAGCAGTTTACCGGAGCGACAGCCCTACAATGAGCAGTTCTTC. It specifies CASSLPERQPYNEQFF.

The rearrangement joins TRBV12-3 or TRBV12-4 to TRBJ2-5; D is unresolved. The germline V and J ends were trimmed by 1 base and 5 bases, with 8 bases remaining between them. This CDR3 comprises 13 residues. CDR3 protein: CASSLDYRETQYF. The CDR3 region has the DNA TGTGCCAGCAGTTTAGACTACCGGGAGACCCAGTACTTC.

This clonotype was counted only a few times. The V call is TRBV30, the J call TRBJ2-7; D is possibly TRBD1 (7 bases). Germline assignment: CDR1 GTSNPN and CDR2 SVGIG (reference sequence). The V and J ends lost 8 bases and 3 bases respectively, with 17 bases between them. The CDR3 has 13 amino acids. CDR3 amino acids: CATQGSGVYEQYF. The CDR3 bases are TGTGCCACACAGGGGTCGGGGGTCTACGAGCAGTACTTC.

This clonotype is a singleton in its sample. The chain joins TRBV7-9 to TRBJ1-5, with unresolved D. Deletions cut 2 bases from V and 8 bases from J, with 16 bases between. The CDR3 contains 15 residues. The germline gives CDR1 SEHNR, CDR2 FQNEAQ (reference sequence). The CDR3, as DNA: TGTGCCAGCAGCTTATGGCCACGCGATATCAAGCCCCAGCATTTT. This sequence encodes CASSLWPRDIKPQHF.

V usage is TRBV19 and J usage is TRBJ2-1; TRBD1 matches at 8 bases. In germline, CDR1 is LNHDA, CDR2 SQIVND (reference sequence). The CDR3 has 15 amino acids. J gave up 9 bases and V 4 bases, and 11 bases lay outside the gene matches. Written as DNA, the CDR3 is TGTGCCAGTAGTACCCAGGGGGCCCAACCGGGTGAGCAGTTCTTC. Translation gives CASSTQGAQPGEQFF.

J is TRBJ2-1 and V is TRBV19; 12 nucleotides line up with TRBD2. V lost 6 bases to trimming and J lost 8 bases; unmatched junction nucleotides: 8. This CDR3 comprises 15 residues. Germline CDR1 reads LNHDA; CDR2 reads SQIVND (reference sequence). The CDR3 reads CASSKGLAGVDEQFF. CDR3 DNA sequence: TGTGCCAGTAGCAAGGGACTAGCGGGTGTGGATGAGCAGTTCTTC.

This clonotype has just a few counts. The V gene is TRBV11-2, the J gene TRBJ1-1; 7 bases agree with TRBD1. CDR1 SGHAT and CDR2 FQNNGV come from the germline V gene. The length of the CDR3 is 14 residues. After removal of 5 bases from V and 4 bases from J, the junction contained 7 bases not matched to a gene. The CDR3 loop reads CASSVYEGATEAFF. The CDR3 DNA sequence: TGTGCCAGCAGCGTATATGAGGGGGCCACTGAAGCTTTCTTT.

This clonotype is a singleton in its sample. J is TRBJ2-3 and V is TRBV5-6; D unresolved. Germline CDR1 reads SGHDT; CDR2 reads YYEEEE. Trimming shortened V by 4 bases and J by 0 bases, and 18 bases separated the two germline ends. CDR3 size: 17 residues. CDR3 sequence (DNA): TGTGCCAGCAGCACCAACCCCTTTGCGGCTAGCACAGATACGCAGTATTTT. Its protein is CASSTNPFAASTDTQYF.

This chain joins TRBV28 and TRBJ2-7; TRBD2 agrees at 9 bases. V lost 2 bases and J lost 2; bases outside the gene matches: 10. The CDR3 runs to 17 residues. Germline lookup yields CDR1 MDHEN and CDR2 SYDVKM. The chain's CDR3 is CASSLPIAGVVTYEQYF. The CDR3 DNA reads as TGTGCCAGCAGTTTACCAATAGCGGGAGTAGTAACCTACGAGCAGTACTTC.

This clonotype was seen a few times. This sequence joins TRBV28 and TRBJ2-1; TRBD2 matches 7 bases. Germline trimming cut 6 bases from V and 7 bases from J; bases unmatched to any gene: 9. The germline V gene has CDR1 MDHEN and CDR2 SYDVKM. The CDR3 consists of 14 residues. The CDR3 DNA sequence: TGTGCCAGCAGGCTGGGAGGGAAATCAAATGAGCAGTTCTTC. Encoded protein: CASRLGGKSNEQFF.

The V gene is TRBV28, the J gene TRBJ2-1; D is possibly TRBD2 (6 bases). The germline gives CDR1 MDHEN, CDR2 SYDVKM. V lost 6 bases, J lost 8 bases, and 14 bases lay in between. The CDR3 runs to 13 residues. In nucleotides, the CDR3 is TGTGCCAGCAGAATGGGGGGTGGCGATGAGCAGTTCTTC. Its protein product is CASRMGGGDEQFF.

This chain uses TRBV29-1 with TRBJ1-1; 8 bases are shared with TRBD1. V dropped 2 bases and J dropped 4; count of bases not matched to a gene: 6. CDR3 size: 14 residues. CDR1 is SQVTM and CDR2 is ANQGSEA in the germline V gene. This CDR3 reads CSVERQGPGTEAFF. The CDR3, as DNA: TGCAGCGTTGAACGACAGGGGCCGGGCACTGAAGCTTTCTTT.

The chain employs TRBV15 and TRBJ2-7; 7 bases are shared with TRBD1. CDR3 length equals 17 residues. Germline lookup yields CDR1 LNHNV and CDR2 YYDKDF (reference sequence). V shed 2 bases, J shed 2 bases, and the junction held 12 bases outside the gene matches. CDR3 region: CATSRPSTGAFTYEQYF. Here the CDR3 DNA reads TGTGCCACCAGCAGACCCAGCACAGGGGCCTTCACCTACGAGCAGTACTTC.

CDR3 sequence (DNA): TGTGCCAGCAGACTTAGCGGGAGCAGAGACGAGCAGTACTTC. It encodes CASRLSGSRDEQYF. The chain carries TRBV6-6 and TRBJ2-7, with TRBD2 matching over 9 bases. CDR1 MNHNY and CDR2 SVGAGI come from the germline V gene (reference sequence). The CDR3 consists of 14 residues. V was pared by 6 bases and J by 5 bases, with 8 bases of the junction left unmatched.

The DNA of the CDR3 is TGTGCCAGCAGCTTAATGGGGGGGACGACTCTCCCCGGGGAGCTGTTTTTT. Encoded protein: CASSLMGGTTLPGELFF. The rearrangement uses TRBV7-3 and TRBJ2-2, with TRBD2 matching over 7 bases. Germline V gene data show CDR1 as SGHTA and CDR2 as FQGTGA. V gave up 1 base and J gave up 6 bases; unmatched junction bases: 11. This CDR3 has 17 amino acids.

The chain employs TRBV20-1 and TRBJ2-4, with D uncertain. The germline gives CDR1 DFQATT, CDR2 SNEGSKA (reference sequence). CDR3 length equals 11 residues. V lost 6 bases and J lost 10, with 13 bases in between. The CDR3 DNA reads TGCAGTGCGCTCCAGTCCCCGATTCAGTACTTC. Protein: CSALQSPIQYF.

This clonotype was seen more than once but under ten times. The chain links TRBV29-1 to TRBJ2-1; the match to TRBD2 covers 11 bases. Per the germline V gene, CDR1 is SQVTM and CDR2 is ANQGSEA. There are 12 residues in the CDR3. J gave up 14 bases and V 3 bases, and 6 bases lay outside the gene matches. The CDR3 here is CSVESSGRFKFF. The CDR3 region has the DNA TGCAGCGTTGAGTCTAGCGGGAGGTTTAAGTTCTTC.